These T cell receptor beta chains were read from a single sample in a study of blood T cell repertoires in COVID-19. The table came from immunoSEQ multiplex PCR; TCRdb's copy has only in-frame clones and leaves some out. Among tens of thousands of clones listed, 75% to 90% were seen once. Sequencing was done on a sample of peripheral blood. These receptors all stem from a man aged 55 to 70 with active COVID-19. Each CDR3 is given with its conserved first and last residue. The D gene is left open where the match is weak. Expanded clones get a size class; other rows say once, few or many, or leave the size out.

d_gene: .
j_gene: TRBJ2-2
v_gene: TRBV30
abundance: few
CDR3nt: TGTGCCTGGAGTGTGTACACGAACACCGGGGAGCTGTTTTTT
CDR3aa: CAWSVYTNTGELFF

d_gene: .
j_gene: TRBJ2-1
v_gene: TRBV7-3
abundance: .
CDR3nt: TGTGCCAGCAGCAATAGCGGAAGCTCCTACAATGAGCAGTTCTTC
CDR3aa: CASSNSGSSYNEQFF

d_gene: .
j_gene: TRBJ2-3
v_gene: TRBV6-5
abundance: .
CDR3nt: TGTGCCAGCAGTCAATACTCCCCGTCAACGCAGTATTTT
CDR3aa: CASSQYSPSTQYF

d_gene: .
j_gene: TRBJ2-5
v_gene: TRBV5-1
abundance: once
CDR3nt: TGCGCCAGCAGCTTGGTTCTAGTTGGGCAAGAGACCCAGTACTTC
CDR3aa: CASSLVLVGQETQYF

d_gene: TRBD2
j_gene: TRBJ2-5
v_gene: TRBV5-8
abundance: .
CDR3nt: TGTGCCAGCAGCTTACCGGGACTAGCGGGGGACCGGTTAGGGACCCAGTACTTC
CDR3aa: CASSLPGLAGDRLGTQYF

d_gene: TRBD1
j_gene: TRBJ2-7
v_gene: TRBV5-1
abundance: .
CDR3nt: TGCGCCAGCAGCGCGGACAGGGTTTGGGCCGGCTACGAGCAGTACTTC
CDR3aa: CASSADRVWAGYEQYF

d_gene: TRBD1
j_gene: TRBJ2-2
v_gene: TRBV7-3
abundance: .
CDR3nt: TGTGCCAGCAGTAAGGACAGGGGACCAACCGGGGAGCTGTTTTTT
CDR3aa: CASSKDRGPTGELFF

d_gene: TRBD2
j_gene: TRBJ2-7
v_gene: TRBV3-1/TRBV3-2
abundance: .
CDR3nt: TGTGCCAGCAGCCAAGTGGGAGGACTAGCGGTGTACTTC
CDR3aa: CASSQVGGLAVYF

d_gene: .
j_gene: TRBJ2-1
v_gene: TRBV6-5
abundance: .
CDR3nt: TGTGCCAGCAGCAGTACGGACACGGTGAATGAGCAGTTCTTC
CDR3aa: CASSSTDTVNEQFF

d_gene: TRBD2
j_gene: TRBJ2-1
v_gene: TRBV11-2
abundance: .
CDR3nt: TGTGCCAGCAGCTTACTAGCGGATTCCTACAATGAGCAGTTCTTC
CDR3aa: CASSLLADSYNEQFF